The clone carrying this TCR beta chain was picked up many times. Antigen unknown. This sample is drawn from a study of T cells in Graves' hyperthyroidism and ophthalmopathy. There were TCR beta CDR3 regions amplified from RNA transcripts. During a first-round RT-PCR of the TCR CDR3, the HTBI primer set was used. TCRdb passed the multiplex PCR reads through MiXCR, listing each CDR3 protein once. The data hold more than 500,000 distinct CDR3 sequences, with 40% to 55% observed a single time. The CDR3 length is 15 residues. Trimming cost V 6 bases and J 5 bases, with 19 bases left between them. The study based diagnoses on clinical symptoms, serum thyroxine and TRAb, thyroid ultrasound and orbital computed tomography. Study-level findings and limits: Stable hyperthyroidism was told apart from ophthalmopathy by a model built on 13 V-J features. Most expanded thyroid clonotypes above 0.001 also appeared in blood.

The source of this sequence is an adult woman with Graves' disease, either hyperthyroidism or ophthalmopathy (not recorded which). V is TRBV12-3 or TRBV12-4 and J is TRBJ2-5; no definite D call. The sequenced sample was peripheral blood or thyroid tissue (not recorded which). The CDR3 nucleotides are TGTGCCAGCAGCCCGACAACTACCCCGAGGGAGACCCAGTACTTC. Translating it yields CASSPTTTPRETQYF.